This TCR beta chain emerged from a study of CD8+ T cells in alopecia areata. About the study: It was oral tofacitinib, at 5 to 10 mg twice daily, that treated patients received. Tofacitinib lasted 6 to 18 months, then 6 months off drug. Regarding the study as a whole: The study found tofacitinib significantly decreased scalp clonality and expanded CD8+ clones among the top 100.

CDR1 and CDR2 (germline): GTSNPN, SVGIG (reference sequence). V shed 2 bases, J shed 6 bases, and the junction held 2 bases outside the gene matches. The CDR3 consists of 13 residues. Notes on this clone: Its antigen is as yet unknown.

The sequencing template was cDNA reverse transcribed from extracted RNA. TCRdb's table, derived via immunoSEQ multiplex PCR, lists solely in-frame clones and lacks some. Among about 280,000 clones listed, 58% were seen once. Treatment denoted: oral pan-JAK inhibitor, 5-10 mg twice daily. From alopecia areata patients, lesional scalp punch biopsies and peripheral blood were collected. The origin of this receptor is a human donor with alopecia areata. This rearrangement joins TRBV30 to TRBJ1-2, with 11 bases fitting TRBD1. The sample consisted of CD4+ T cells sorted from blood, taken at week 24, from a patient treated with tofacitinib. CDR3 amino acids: CAWSPDRGHGYTF. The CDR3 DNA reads TGTGCCTGGAGTCCGGACAGGGGGCATGGCTACACCTTC. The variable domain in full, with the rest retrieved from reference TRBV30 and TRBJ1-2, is SQTIHQWPATLVQPVGSPLSLECTVEGTSNPNLYWYRQAAGRGLQLLFYSVGIGQISSEVPQNLSASRPQDRQFILSSKKLLLSDSGFYLCAWSPDRGHGYTFGSGTRLTVV.